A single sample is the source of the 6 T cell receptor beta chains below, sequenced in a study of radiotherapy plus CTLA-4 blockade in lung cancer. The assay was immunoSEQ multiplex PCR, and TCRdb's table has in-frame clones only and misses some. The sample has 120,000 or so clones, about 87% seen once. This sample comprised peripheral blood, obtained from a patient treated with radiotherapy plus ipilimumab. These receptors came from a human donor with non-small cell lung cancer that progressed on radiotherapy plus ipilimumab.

CDR3 DNA sequence: TGTGCCAGCAGTGAAATGATGGTTGGGCAGCCCCAGCATTTT. This encodes CASSEMMVGQPQHF. The chain combines TRBV25-1 with TRBJ1-5; D gene unclear. This CDR3 has 14 amino acids. CDR1 and CDR2 from the germline V gene are MGHDK and SYGVNS. V dropped 2 bases and J dropped 7 bases, with 12 bases sitting between them.

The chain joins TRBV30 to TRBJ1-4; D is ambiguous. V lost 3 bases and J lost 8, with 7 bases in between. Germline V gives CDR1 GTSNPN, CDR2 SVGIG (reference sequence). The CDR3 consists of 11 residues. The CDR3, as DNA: TGTGCCTGGAGAAAGGAGGAAAAACTGTTTTTT. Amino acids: CAWRKEEKLFF.

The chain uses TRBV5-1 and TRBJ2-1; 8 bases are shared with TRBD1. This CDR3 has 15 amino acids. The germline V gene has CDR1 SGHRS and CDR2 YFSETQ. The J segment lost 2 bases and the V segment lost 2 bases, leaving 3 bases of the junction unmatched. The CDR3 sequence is CASSFDRGPYNEQFF. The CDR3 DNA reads TGCGCCAGCAGCTTTGACAGGGGACCCTACAATGAGCAGTTCTTC.

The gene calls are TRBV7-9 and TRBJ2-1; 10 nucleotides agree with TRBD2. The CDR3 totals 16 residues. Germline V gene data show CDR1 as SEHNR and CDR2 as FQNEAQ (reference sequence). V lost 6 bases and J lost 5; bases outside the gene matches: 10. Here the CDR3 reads CASSTGTSERDNEQFF. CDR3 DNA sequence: TGTGCCAGCAGTACAGGGACTAGCGAGCGCGACAATGAGCAGTTCTTC.

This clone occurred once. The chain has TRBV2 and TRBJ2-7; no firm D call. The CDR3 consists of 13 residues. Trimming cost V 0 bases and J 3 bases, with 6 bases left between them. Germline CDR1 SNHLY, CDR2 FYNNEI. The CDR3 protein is CASSEATNYEQYF. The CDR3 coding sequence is TGTGCCAGCAGTGAAGCTACGAACTACGAGCAGTACTTC.

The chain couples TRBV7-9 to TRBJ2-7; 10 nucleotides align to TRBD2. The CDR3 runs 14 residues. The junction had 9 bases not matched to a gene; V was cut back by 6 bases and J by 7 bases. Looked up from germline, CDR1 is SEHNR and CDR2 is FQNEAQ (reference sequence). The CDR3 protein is CASSPSGRSEEQYF. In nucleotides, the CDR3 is TGTGCCAGCAGTCCTAGCGGGAGATCGGAGGAGCAGTACTTC.